The present T cell receptor beta chain was sequenced within a study of blood T cell repertoires in COVID-19. The repertoire was sequenced with immunoSEQ multiplex PCR; TCRdb's copy has only in-frame clones and lacks some. The sample holds 100,000 to 150,000 clones; roughly 80% are singletons and the top ten take around an eighth. The CDR3 spans 14 residues. V was clipped by 2 bases and J by 8 bases; unmatched bases: 3. Germline lookup yields CDR1 MNHNS and CDR2 SASEGT. The source of this sequence is a woman aged 25 to 39 who had recovered from COVID-19. The sample taken for sequencing was peripheral blood. The chain couples TRBV6-1 to TRBJ2-1, with 10 bases aligning to TRBD2. DNA of the CDR3: TGTGCCAGCAGTGAAACGCTAGCGGGAGATGAGCAGTTCTTC. Translating gives CASSETLAGDEQFF.